These 17 T cell receptor beta chains were sequenced from one sample in a study of PD-1 blockade in classical Hodgkin lymphoma. The time point was: cycle 4 day 1 (C4D1), after more than five weeks of nivolumab. There was relapse after autologous stem cell transplantation in every patient, and there was variation in brentuximab vedotin exposure. TCRdb keeps only in-frame clones here, not all; method: immunoSEQ multiplex PCR. The sample has tens of thousands of clones, 90% seen once. This specimen was peripheral blood mononuclear cells (PBMCs), taken before the fourth cycle of nivolumab. The receptors stem from a human donor with classical Hodgkin lymphoma.

The chain has TRBV12-5 and TRBJ1-5, with D hard to call. The CDR3 contains 14 residues. The germline gives CDR1 LGHNT, CDR2 FRNRAP. Deletions cut 2 bases from V and 0 bases from J, with 5 bases between. The CDR3, as DNA: TGTGCTAGTGGTTTGAGTGGTAGCAATCAGCCCCAGCATTTT. Its translation is CASGLSGSNQPQHF. Supplemented by reference TRBV12-5 and TRBJ1-5, the full variable domain reads DARVTQTPRHKVTEMGQEVTMRCQPILGHNTVFWYRQTMMQGLELLAYFRNRAPLDDSGMPKDRFSAEMPDATLATLKIQPSEPRDSAVYFCASGLSGSNQPQHFGDGTRLSIL.

The chain uses TRBV10-3 and TRBJ1-2, with no clear D. The CDR3 has 13 residues. V lost 10 bases and J 0 bases, leaving 12 bases between the germline ends. CDR1 is ENHRY and CDR2 is SYGVKD in the germline V gene. For the CDR3, the DNA is TGTGCCACTACCCTGAGCCCTAACTATGGCTACACCTTC. Its protein product is CATTLSPNYGYTF.

This chain links TRBV6-6 with TRBJ1-4, with D unclear. The length of the CDR3 is 14 residues. CDR1 is MNHNY, CDR2 SVGAGI, per germline (reference sequence). V shed 6 bases and J shed 4 bases, with 12 bases lying between them. CDR3 DNA: TGTGCCAGCAGGAGAGATGGTGGTAATGAAAAACTGTTTTTT. It codes for CASRRDGGNEKLFF.

The chain recombines TRBV6-5 with TRBJ1-2; D uncertain. Germline-derived CDR1 and CDR2 are MNHEY and SVGAGI. There are 14 residues in the CDR3. The V end lost 4 bases, the J end lost 3 bases, and 12 bases lay between the germline ends. This chain's CDR3 is CASSSLDGDYGYTF. For the CDR3, the DNA is TGTGCCAGCAGTTCCTTGGACGGTGACTATGGCTACACCTTC.

This rearrangement joins TRBV29-1 to TRBJ2-2, with D unresolved. The V end was cut by 2 bases, the J end by 7 bases, with 11 bases between. The CDR3 extends over 13 amino acids. CDR1 is SQVTM, CDR2 ANQGSEA, per germline. Written as DNA, the CDR3 is TGCAGCGTTGAAACAAACGACGGCGGGGAGCTGTTTTTT. Protein: CSVETNDGGELFF.

The DNA of the CDR3 is TGCGCCAGCAGCCTAAAGCAGGGTGGCTTCTATGGCTACACCTTC. It translates to CASSLKQGGFYGYTF. The rearrangement links TRBV5-1 to TRBJ1-2, with a weak D call TRBD1 (5 bases). V lost 4 bases to trimming and J lost 4 bases, with 17 bases between them. The CDR3 has 15 amino acids. Germline values: CDR1 SGHRS, CDR2 YFSETQ.

The gene calls are TRBV28 and TRBJ1-2; possible D gene TRBD1, 6 bases. CDR3 length: 16 amino acids. From germline, CDR1 is MDHEN and CDR2 SYDVKM. Deletions cut 6 bases from V and 3 bases from J, with 20 bases between. CDR3 region: CASSSKIRTGHYGYTF. DNA for the CDR3: TGTGCCAGCAGCTCCAAAATCCGAACAGGGCACTATGGCTACACCTTC.

This clone appeared a few times. This chain uses TRBV7-2 with TRBJ1-5, with D perhaps matching TRBD1 (6 bases). With 0 bases removed from V and 5 bases from J, the gap between germline ends came to 8 bases. The CDR3 totals 14 residues. CDR1 SGHTA and CDR2 FQGNSA come from the germline V gene. CDR3 nucleotides: TGTGCCAGCAGCTTAGCAGGGGGGGATCAGCCCCAGCATTTT. Its protein is CASSLAGGDQPQHF.

The rearrangement joins TRBV19 to TRBJ1-6; perhaps TRBD1 as D (6 bases). The CDR3 covers 12 residues. CDR1 LNHDA and CDR2 SQIVND come from the germline V gene (reference sequence). CDR3: CAAGAYNSPLHF. The CDR3 DNA reads as TGTGCAGCAGGGGCCTATAATTCACCCCTCCACTTT. The variable domain in full, completed from reference TRBV19 and TRBJ1-6, reads DGGITQSPKYLFRKEGQNVTLSCEQNLNHDAMYWYRQDPGQGLRLIYYSQIVNDFQKGDIAEGYSVSREKKESFPLTVTSAQKNPTAFYLCAAGAYNSPLHFGNGTRLTVT.

The rearrangement joins TRBV6-6 to TRBJ1-1; possibly TRBD1 for D (6 bases). Germline V gives CDR1 MNHNY, CDR2 SVGAGI (reference sequence). This CDR3 comprises 14 residues. V lost 2 bases and J lost 1, with 8 bases in between. CDR3 DNA sequence: TGTGCCAGCAGTTACCAAGGGGGGAACACTGAAGCTTTCTTT. Protein product: CASSYQGGNTEAFF.

The gene calls are TRBV5-8 and TRBJ1-5; D gene unclear. V lost 4 bases and J 6 bases, leaving 8 bases between the germline ends. The CDR3 has 12 amino acids. The V gene's germline CDR1 is SGHTS and CDR2 YDEGEE. The CDR3 sequence: CASSPRSQPQHF. The CDR3 nucleotides are TGTGCCAGCAGCCCCCGCAGTCAGCCCCAGCATTTT.

As DNA, the CDR3 is TGTGCCAGCAGCTTAATGGGGGGTCCCTACGAGCAGTACTTC. Protein product: CASSLMGGPYEQYF. The rearrangement joins TRBV7-9 to TRBJ2-7, with a weak D call TRBD2 (6 bases). Trimming cost V 2 bases and J 2 bases, with 10 bases left between them. CDR1 is SEHNR and CDR2 is FQNEAQ in the germline V gene (reference sequence). The CDR3 consists of 14 residues.

The CDR3 region is CASSSPLDRRTEAFF. CDR3 sequence (DNA): TGCGCCAGCAGCTCCCCTCTCGACAGGCGGACTGAAGCTTTCTTT. The gene calls are TRBV5-1 and TRBJ1-1; TRBD1 might be the D (6 bases). Germline V gene data show CDR1 as SGHRS and CDR2 as YFSETQ. Trimming removed 3 bases at V and 5 bases at J, with 17 bases between. CDR3 length: 15 residues. The complete variable domain, with remaining parts taken from reference TRBV5-1 and TRBJ1-1, reads KAGVTQTPRYLIKTRGQQVTLSCSPISGHRSVSWYQQTPGQGLQFLFEYFSETQRNKGNFPGRFSGRQFSNSRSEMNVSTLELGDSALYLCASSSPLDRRTEAFFGQGTRLTVV.

The J gene is TRBJ2-5, the V gene TRBV4-3, with 13 bases that match TRBD2. Looked up from germline, CDR1 is LGHNA and CDR2 is YSLEER. CDR3 length equals 17 residues. Germline trimming cut 3 bases from V and 4 bases from J; bases unmatched to any gene: 8. CDR3: CASSQYTSGGAGETQYF. The DNA of the CDR3 is TGCGCCAGCAGCCAGTATACTAGCGGGGGGGCCGGAGAGACCCAGTACTTC.

The chain combines TRBV27 with TRBJ1-5; no definite D call. CDR1 MNHEY and CDR2 SMNVEV come from the germline V gene (reference sequence). V gave up 1 base and J gave up 4 bases, with 5 bases separating them. This CDR3 comprises 13 residues. CDR3 sequence: CASSLLLNQPQHF. The DNA for the CDR3 is TGTGCCAGCAGTTTATTGCTGAATCAGCCCCAGCATTTT.

This clone was detected a few times. The chain has TRBV7-9 and TRBJ2-3, with D possibly being TRBD2 (7 bases). Germline V gene lookup returns CDR1 SEHNR and CDR2 FQNEAQ (reference sequence). Trimming shortened V by 5 bases and J by 2 bases, and 20 bases separated the two germline ends. The CDR3 spans 17 residues. The CDR3 reads CASSRLRGGGNTDTQYF. The CDR3 DNA reads TGTGCCAGCAGCCGCCTCAGGGGAGGGGGTAACACAGATACGCAGTATTTT.

The chain joins TRBV6-5 to TRBJ2-2, with unresolved D. The germline V gene encodes CDR1 MNHEY and CDR2 SVGAGI. Trimming cost V 5 bases and J 4 bases, with 11 bases left between them. The CDR3 covers 14 residues. The CDR3: CASSPPVVTGELFF. DNA of the CDR3: TGTGCCAGCAGTCCACCAGTGGTCACCGGGGAGCTGTTTTTT.